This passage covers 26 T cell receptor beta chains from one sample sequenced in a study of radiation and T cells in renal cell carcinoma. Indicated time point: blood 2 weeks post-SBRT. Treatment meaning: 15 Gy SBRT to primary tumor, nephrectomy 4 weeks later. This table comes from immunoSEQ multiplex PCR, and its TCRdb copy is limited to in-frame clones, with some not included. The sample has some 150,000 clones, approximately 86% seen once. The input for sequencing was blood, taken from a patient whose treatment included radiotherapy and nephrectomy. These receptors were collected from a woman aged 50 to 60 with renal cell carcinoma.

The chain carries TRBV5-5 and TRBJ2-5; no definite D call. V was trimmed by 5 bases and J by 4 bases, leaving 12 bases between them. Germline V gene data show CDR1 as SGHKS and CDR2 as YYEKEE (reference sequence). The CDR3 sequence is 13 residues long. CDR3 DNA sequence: TGTGCCAGCAGTTGGATACCGGGAGAGACCCAGTACTTC. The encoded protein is CASSWIPGETQYF.

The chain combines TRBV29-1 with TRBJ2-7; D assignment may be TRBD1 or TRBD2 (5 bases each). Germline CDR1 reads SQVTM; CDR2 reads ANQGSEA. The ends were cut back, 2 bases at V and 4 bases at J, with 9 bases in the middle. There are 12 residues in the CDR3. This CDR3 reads CSVETGAYEQYF. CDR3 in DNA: TGCAGCGTTGAAACCGGGGCGTACGAGCAGTACTTC.

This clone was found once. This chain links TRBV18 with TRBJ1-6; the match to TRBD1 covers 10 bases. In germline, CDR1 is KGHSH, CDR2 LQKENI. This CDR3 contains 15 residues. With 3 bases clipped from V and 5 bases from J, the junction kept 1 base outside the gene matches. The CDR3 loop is CASSPGTGDNSPLHF. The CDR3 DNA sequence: TGTGCCAGCTCACCCGGGACAGGGGATAATTCACCCCTCCACTTT.

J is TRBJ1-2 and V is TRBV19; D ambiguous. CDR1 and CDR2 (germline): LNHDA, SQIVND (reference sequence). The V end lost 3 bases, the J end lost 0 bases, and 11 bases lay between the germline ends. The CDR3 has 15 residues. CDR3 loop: CASSMGPLANYGYTF. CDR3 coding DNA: TGTGCCAGTAGTATGGGTCCGCTAGCTAACTATGGCTACACCTTC. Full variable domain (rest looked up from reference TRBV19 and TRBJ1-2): DGGITQSPKYLFRKEGQNVTLSCEQNLNHDAMYWYRQDPGQGLRLIYYSQIVNDFQKGDIAEGYSVSREKKESFPLTVTSAQKNPTAFYLCASSMGPLANYGYTFGSGTRLTVV.

CDR3 bases: TGCGCCAGCAGCATATCAGGGGTTATGAACACTGAAGCTTTCTTT. This translates into CASSISGVMNTEAFF. The chain uses TRBV5-1 and TRBJ1-1; D possibly corresponds to TRBD1 (6 bases). CDR3 length: 15 residues. The germline V gene encodes CDR1 SGHRS and CDR2 YFSETQ. The germline V and J ends were trimmed by 4 bases and 0 bases, with 13 bases remaining between them.

The CDR3 loop is CASSRKQGTENTEAFF. The CDR3, as DNA: TGCGCCAGCAGCCGGAAACAGGGGACGGAAAACACTGAAGCTTTCTTT. The chain is built from TRBV4-1 and TRBJ1-1, with TRBD1 matching 7 bases. CDR1 and CDR2 from the germline V gene are MGHRA and YSYEKL. This CDR3 contains 16 residues. With V trimmed by 4 bases and J by 2 bases, 10 bases remained unmatched.

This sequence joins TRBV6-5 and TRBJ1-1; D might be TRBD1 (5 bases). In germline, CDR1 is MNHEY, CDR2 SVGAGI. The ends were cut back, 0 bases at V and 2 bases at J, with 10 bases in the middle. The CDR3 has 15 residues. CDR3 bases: TGTGCCAGCAGTTACTCCTGGCAGGGCAACACTGAAGCTTTCTTT. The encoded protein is CASSYSWQGNTEAFF.

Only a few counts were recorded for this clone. The CDR3 here is CASSQARQSSWTF. The DNA of the CDR3 is TGCGCCAGCAGCCAAGCCAGACAGTCAAGCTGGACCTTC. The chain carries TRBV4-3 and TRBJ1-2; weak D call: TRBD1 (5 bases). The CDR3 covers 13 residues. Trimming removed 1 base from V and 14 bases from J, with 17 bases in between. The germline CDR1 and CDR2 sequences are LGHNA and YSLEER.

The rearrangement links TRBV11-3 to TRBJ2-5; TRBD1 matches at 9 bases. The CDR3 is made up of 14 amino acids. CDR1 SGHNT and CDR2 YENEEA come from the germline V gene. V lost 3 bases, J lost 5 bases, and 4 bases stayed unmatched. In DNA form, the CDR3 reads TGTGCCAGCAGCTTCACAGGGGGCGAGGAGACCCAGTACTTC. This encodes CASSFTGGEETQYF.

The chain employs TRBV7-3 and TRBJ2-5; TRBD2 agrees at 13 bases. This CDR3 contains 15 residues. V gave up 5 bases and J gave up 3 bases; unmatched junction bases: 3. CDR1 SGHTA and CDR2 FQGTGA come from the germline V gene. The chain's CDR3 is CASSRGLAGEETQYF. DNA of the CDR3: TGTGCCAGCAGCCGAGGACTAGCGGGGGAAGAGACCCAGTACTTC.

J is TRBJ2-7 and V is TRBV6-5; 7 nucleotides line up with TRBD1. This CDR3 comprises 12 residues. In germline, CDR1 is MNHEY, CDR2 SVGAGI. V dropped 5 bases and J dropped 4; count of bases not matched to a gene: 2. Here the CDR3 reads CASSDREYEQYF. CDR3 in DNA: TGTGCCAGCAGTGACAGGGAGTACGAGCAGTACTTC.

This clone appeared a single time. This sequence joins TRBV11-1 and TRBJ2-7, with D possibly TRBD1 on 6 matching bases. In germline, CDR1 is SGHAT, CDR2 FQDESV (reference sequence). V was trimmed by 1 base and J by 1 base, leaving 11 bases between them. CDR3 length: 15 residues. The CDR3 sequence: CASSLVDRLSYEQYF. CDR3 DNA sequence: TGTGCCAGCAGCTTAGTCGACAGGTTGTCCTACGAGCAGTACTTC.

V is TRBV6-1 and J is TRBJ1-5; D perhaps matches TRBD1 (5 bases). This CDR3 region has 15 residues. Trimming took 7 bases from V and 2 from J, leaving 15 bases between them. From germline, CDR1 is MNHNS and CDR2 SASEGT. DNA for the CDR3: TGTGCCAGCAAACTCCAGGGTGTTGGCAATCAGCCCCAGCATTTT. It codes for CASKLQGVGNQPQHF.

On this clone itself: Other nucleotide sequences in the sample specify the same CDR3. This CDR3 is CASSEARGSSYNEQFF. The CDR3 DNA is TGTGCCAGCAGTGAAGCGCGGGGAAGCTCCTACAATGAGCAGTTCTTC. This chain connects TRBV6-1 to TRBJ2-1; weak D call: TRBD2 (6 bases). Trimming took 0 bases from V and 0 from J, leaving 9 bases between them. Germline V gene lookup returns CDR1 MNHNS and CDR2 SASEGT. CDR3 size: 16 residues.

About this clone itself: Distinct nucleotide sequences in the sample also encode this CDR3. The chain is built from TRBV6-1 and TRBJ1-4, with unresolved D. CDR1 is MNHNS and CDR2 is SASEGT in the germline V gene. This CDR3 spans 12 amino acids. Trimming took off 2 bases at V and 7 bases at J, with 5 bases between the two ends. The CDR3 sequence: CASSELGEKLFF. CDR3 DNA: TGTGCCAGCAGTGAATTGGGTGAAAAACTGTTTTTT.

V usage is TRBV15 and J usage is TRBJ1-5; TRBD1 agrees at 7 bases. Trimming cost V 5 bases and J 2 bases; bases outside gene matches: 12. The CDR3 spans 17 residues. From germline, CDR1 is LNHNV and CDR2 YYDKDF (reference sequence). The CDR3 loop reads CATSGGQLNVGNQPQHF. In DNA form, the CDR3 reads TGTGCCACCAGCGGGGGACAGCTAAATGTTGGCAATCAGCCCCAGCATTTT.

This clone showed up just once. Written as DNA, the CDR3 is TGTGCCAGCAGCCTACAAATCTCGGGGCTGGGTACAGATACGCAGTATTTT. Protein: CASSLQISGLGTDTQYF. The V and J genes are TRBV11-2 and TRBJ2-3; D may be TRBD1 or TRBD2 (5 bases each). The CDR3 runs 17 residues. Germline CDR1 SGHAT, CDR2 FQNNGV. The V end was cut by 5 bases, the J end by 3 bases, with 21 bases between.

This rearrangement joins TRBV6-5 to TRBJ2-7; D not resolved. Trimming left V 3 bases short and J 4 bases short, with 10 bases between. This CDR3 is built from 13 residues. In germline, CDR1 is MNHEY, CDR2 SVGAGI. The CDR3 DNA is TGTGCCAGCAGTTATTCCCCATTATACGAGCAGTACTTC. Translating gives CASSYSPLYEQYF.

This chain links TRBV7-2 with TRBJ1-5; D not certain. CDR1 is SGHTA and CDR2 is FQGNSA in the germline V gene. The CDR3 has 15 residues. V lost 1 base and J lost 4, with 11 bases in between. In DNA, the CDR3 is TGTGCCAGCAGCTTAGATAACAGCCTAAATCAGCCCCAGCATTTT. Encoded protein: CASSLDNSLNQPQHF.

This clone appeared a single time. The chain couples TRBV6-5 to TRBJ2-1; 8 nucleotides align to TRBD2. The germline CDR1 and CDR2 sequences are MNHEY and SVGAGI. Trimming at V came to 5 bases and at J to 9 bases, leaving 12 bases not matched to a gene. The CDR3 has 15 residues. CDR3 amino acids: CASSQTTGGAGEQFF. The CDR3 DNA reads TGTGCCAGCAGTCAGACTACCGGGGGGGCCGGTGAGCAGTTCTTC.

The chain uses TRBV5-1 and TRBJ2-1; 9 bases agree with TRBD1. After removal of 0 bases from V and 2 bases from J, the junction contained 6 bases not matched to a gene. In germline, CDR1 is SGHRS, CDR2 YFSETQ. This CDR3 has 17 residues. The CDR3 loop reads CASSLVRRQGAYNEQFF. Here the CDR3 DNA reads TGCGCCAGCAGCTTGGTACGTCGACAGGGGGCCTACAATGAGCAGTTCTTC.

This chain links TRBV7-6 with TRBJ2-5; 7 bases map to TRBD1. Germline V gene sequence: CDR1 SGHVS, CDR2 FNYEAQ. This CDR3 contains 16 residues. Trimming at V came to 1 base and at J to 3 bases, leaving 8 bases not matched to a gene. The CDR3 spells CASSLVNRGVKETQYF. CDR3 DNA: TGTGCCAGCAGCTTAGTGAACAGGGGAGTGAAAGAGACCCAGTACTTC.

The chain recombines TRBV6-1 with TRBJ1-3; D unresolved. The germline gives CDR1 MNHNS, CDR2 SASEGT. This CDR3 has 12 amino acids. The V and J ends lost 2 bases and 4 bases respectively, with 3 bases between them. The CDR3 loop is CASSESGNTIYF. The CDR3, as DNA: TGTGCCAGCAGTGAATCCGGAAACACCATATATTTT.

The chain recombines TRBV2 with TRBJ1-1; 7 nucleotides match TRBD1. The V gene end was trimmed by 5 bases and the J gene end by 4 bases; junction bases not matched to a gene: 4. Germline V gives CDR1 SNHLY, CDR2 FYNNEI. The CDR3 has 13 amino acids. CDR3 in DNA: TGTGCCAGCAGTTCTGACAGGGCCACTGAAGCTTTCTTT. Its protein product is CASSSDRATEAFF.

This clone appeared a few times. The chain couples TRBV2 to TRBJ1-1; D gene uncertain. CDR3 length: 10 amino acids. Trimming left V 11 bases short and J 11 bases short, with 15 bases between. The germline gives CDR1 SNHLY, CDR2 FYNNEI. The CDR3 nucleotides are TGTGCCCTTTCTGGGGTGGTGGCTTTCTTT. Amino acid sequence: CALSGVVAFF.

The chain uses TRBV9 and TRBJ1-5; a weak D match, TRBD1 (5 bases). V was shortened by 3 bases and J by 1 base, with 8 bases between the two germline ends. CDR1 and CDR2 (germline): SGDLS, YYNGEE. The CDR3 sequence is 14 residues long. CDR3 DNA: TGTGCCAGCAGCGCCTCAGGGAGCAATCAGCCCCAGCATTTT. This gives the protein CASSASGSNQPQHF.